A single sample gave rise to the 22 T cell receptor beta chains below, sequenced in a study of cytomegalovirus exposure and HLA in healthy donors (dated by TCRdb to the late 2010s). The library was made by the immunoSEQ multiplex PCR assay. For the multiplex PCR, a mixture combining 60 forward primers for TCR Vbeta segments and 13 reverse primers for TCR Jbeta segments was used. TCRdb took this table from immuneACCESS and kept in-frame rearrangements with V and J called. Such tables lack part of the clones; where checked against another copy, unresolved V genes explain under half of the gap, and the rest is unexplained. This sample gives over 100,000 clones in total; roughly 79% of them show up just once. The top ten clonotypes cover roughly 8.2% of the sample. Sequencing input: PBMCs. The receptor set was obtained from a woman in her fifties or sixties in good health and CMV-seropositive.

V and J are TRBV5-1 and TRBJ2-7, with 7 bases fitting TRBD2. The germline V gene encodes CDR1 SGHRS and CDR2 YFSETQ. With 3 bases clipped from V and 4 bases from J, the junction kept 4 bases outside the gene matches. This CDR3 contains 13 residues. The CDR3 here is CASSSNSGYEQYF. CDR3 bases: TGCGCCAGCAGCTCTAATAGCGGGTACGAGCAGTACTTC.

V is TRBV20-1 and J is TRBJ2-5; the D gene is possibly TRBD2 (6 bases). The germline V and J ends were trimmed by 2 bases and 9 bases, with 7 bases remaining between them. The CDR3 is made up of 10 amino acids. Germline assignment: CDR1 DFQATT and CDR2 SNEGSKA (reference sequence). The CDR3 bases are TGCAGTGCTAGAAGGGAGGCCCAGTACTTC. Protein: CSARREAQYF.

In this sample, this clone turned up a few times. CDR3 region: CASSSVQGSYEQYF. CDR3 nucleotide sequence: TGCGCCAGCAGCTCGGTACAGGGTTCCTACGAGCAGTACTTC. This chain connects TRBV5-1 to TRBJ2-7; TRBD1 is a possible D gene (6 bases). V was pared by 3 bases and J by 1 base, with 11 bases between. Germline CDR1 SGHRS, CDR2 YFSETQ. The CDR3 totals 14 residues.

This clone was seen just once. The V and J genes are TRBV7-2 and TRBJ2-7, with 12 positions matching TRBD2. The J segment lost 1 base and the V segment lost 2 bases, leaving 3 bases of the junction unmatched. The germline gives CDR1 SGHTA, CDR2 FQGNSA. This CDR3 is 16 amino acids long. CDR3 nucleotide sequence: TGTGCCAGCAGCTTAACTAGCGGGGGGCCGTCCTACGAGCAGTACTTC. The encoded protein is CASSLTSGGPSYEQYF.

This clone showed up just a few times. This chain links TRBV6-1 with TRBJ1-2; D possibly corresponds to TRBD1 (5 bases). Germline V CDR1 and CDR2: MNHNS, SASEGT. The germline V and J ends were trimmed by 5 bases and 6 bases, with 16 bases remaining between them. The length of the CDR3 is 14 residues. The CDR3 protein is CASSTQGLVDGYTF. The CDR3 DNA is TGTGCCAGCAGTACCCAGGGTCTCGTGGATGGCTACACCTTC.

The CDR3 is CASSLDTRRTEAFF. The DNA of the CDR3 is TGTGCCAGCAGTTTAGACACTAGGAGGACTGAAGCTTTCTTT. The gene calls are TRBV27 and TRBJ1-1; D gene uncertain. Trimming removed 2 bases from V and 5 bases from J, with 12 bases in between. The germline V gene encodes CDR1 MNHEY and CDR2 SMNVEV (reference sequence). CDR3 length: 14 amino acids.

The CDR3 spells CASEGSQGLSEQYF. The CDR3 nucleotides are TGTGCCAGCGAGGGCTCGCAAGGCCTGAGCGAGCAGTACTTC. The V call is TRBV18, the J call TRBJ2-7; perhaps TRBD2 as D (5 bases). Germline V CDR1 and CDR2: KGHSH, LQKENI. V was shortened by 8 bases and J by 6 bases, with 20 bases between the two germline ends. CDR3 size: 14 residues.

V gene TRBV5-8 combines with J gene TRBJ2-1, with 12 bases identical to TRBD2. The CDR3 has 13 amino acids. The germline CDR1 and CDR2 sequences are SGHTS and YDEGEE. The junction had 4 bases not matched to a gene; V was cut back by 5 bases and J by 10 bases. The CDR3 sequence is CASSTSGGREQFF. The CDR3 DNA sequence: TGTGCCAGCAGTACTAGCGGGGGGCGGGAGCAGTTCTTC.

This clone was seen a handful of times. The chain combines TRBV29-1 with TRBJ2-7; 8 bases align to TRBD1. CDR1 and CDR2 from the germline V gene are SQVTM and ANQGSEA. The V segment lost 3 bases and the J segment 8 bases; nucleotides outside the gene matches: 6. The CDR3 has 12 amino acids. For the CDR3, the DNA is TGCAGCGTTGAGGGGCAGGGGGCGCAGCAGTACTTC. Its protein is CSVEGQGAQQYF.

This chain links TRBV4-3 with TRBJ2-6; D is uncertain. Trimming removed 3 bases from V and 2 bases from J, with 11 bases in between. Germline-derived CDR1 and CDR2 are LGHNA and YSLEER. The CDR3 consists of 16 residues. The CDR3 region is CASSHETMTGANVLTF. In nucleotides, the CDR3 is TGCGCCAGCAGCCACGAAACTATGACTGGGGCCAACGTCCTGACTTTC.

The chain combines TRBV6-1 with TRBJ2-5; TRBD1 might be the D (5 bases). The germline V gene encodes CDR1 MNHNS and CDR2 SASEGT. The CDR3 spans 14 residues. V was clipped by 5 bases and J by 4 bases, with 14 bases between them. The CDR3 loop is CASSLTQAGETQYF. The DNA for the CDR3 is TGTGCCAGCAGTTTAACACAGGCAGGAGAGACCCAGTACTTC.

This sequence joins TRBV10-3 and TRBJ2-7, with 8 bases lining up with TRBD2. This CDR3 spans 16 amino acids. V lost 3 bases to trimming and J lost 5 bases; unmatched junction nucleotides: 12. CDR1 and CDR2 from the germline V gene are ENHRY and SYGVKD. DNA for the CDR3: TGTGCCATCAGTGACCAAAGCGGGAGATTACAGGACGAGCAGTACTTC. Its translation: CAISDQSGRLQDEQYF.

The chain is built from TRBV10-3 and TRBJ1-5, with D hard to call. V was clipped by 6 bases and J by 0 bases, with 21 bases between them. This CDR3 comprises 18 residues. From germline, CDR1 is ENHRY and CDR2 SYGVKD. CDR3 protein: CAISPGAMTFYSNQPQHF. DNA of the CDR3: TGTGCCATCAGCCCTGGAGCCATGACCTTCTATAGCAATCAGCCCCAGCATTTT.

This clone was counted a few times. The rearrangement joins TRBV6-5 to TRBJ1-1; tentative D call: TRBD1 (6 bases). The CDR3 consists of 14 residues. Between the trimmed V and J ends, which lost 7 bases and 5 bases, there was a span of 17 bases. Germline assignment: CDR1 MNHEY and CDR2 SVGAGI. CDR3 coding DNA: TGTGCCAGCATACCTACGGGGGGCGGGACTGAAGCTTTCTTT. It translates to CASIPTGGGTEAFF.

This clone was counted a single time. One end of the junction is discordant with germline, which a read error may explain. The chain uses TRBV7-9 and TRBJ1-6; D unclear. The CDR3 runs 12 residues. Germline-derived CDR1 and CDR2 are SEHNR and FQNEAQ (reference sequence). This chain's CDR3 is CSSSFGDSPLHF. CDR3 nucleotide sequence: TGTTCCAGCAGCTTCGGGGATTCACCCCTCCACTTT.

The rearrangement uses TRBV6-6 and TRBJ1-6; D gene ambiguous. V was clipped by 3 bases and J by 9 bases, with 15 bases between them. In germline, CDR1 is MNHNY, CDR2 SVGAGI (reference sequence). The CDR3 has 15 residues. As DNA, the CDR3 is TGTGCCAGCAGTTATGGACTCACTGGCGGTTCACCCCTCCACTTT. Translation gives CASSYGLTGGSPLHF.

The V and J genes are TRBV27 and TRBJ2-5; 9 bases fit TRBD2. The assigned J gene may be wrong: the sequence end matches TRBJ2-7 better. The CDR3 extends over 13 amino acids. Germline V CDR1 and CDR2: MNHEY, SMNVEV (reference sequence). The CDR3 nucleotides read TGTGCCTGGCCGGCTAGCGGGACCGACGAGCAGTACTTC. This encodes CAWPASGTDEQYF.

The chain has TRBV11-2 and TRBJ2-1; 13 bases agree with TRBD2. This CDR3 has 15 amino acids. CDR1 and CDR2 (germline): SGHAT, FQNNGV. The ends lost 5 bases at V and 8 bases at J; junction bases unmatched: 6. The CDR3 nucleotides are TGTGCCAGCAGCCCACTAGCGGGAGGGCCTGATGAGCAGTTCTTC. Translated: CASSPLAGGPDEQFF.

The chain couples TRBV29-1 to TRBJ1-1, with no clear D. CDR1 SQVTM and CDR2 ANQGSEA come from the germline V gene. V lost 7 bases and J lost 4, with 28 bases in between. The CDR3 consists of 17 residues. CDR3: CSALVLKVGGLGTEAFF. The DNA of the CDR3 is TGCAGCGCCTTAGTTTTGAAAGTGGGAGGGTTGGGCACTGAAGCTTTCTTT.

V usage is TRBV7-9 and J usage is TRBJ1-2, with 9 bases aligning to TRBD1. In germline, CDR1 is SEHNR, CDR2 FQNEAQ (reference sequence). With 5 bases clipped from V and 2 bases from J, the junction kept 3 bases outside the gene matches. The CDR3 runs 14 residues. The CDR3 nucleotides read TGTGCCAGCAGCCCGACAGGGGGAAACTATGGCTACACCTTC. Protein product: CASSPTGGNYGYTF.

About this clone: This same CDR3 is encoded by further DNA sequences in the sample. This chain connects TRBV10-3 to TRBJ2-5; D unresolved. V was shortened by 0 bases and J by 4 bases, with 3 bases between the two germline ends. Looked up from germline, CDR1 is ENHRY and CDR2 is SYGVKD. This CDR3 contains 12 residues. CDR3 amino acids: CAISESRETQYF. Written as DNA, the CDR3 is TGTGCCATCAGTGAGTCGAGAGAGACCCAGTACTTC.

This chain links TRBV2 with TRBJ2-1; 7 nucleotides agree with TRBD2. This CDR3 spans 15 amino acids. Germline V lookup: CDR1 SNHLY, CDR2 FYNNEI. Trimming at V came to 2 bases and at J to 4 bases, leaving 5 bases not matched to a gene. CDR3 DNA: TGTGCCAGCAGTGAAACGGTGGGGGGGTACAATGAGCAGTTCTTC. It specifies CASSETVGGYNEQFF.